This T cell receptor beta chain derives from a study of response to subunit inactivated influenza vaccine. The study, taken as a whole, reports: Authors suggested few new T cells are recruited by each seasonal influenza vaccination.

The CDR3 sequence is 13 residues long. The V and J ends lost 3 bases and 6 bases respectively, with 11 bases between them. Germline CDR1 SEHNR, CDR2 FQNEAQ (reference sequence). In the case of this clonotype: As yet, its antigen is unknown.

MiXCR, run by TCRdb on the RT-PCR reads, gives a single entry per CDR3 protein. The sample lists about 650,000 distinct CDR3 sequences, about 15% seen once, with about 7.6% in the top ten. V and J are TRBV7-9 and TRBJ1-2, with D unresolved. The clonotype was recovered from a man aged 50-59 years who received an inactivated influenza vaccine. The starting material was PBMCs from blood, obtained less than 15 days before vaccination. As DNA, the CDR3 is TGTGCCAGCAGCTTGACCGACTTTGATGGCTACACCTTC. This gives the protein CASSLTDFDGYTF.